The present T cell receptor beta chain was sequenced within a study of Tregs in tolerant kidney transplant recipients. Whole-study findings and limits: Findings come from small patient numbers and require larger validation. Antigen-driven expansion was suggested because donor-specific Tregs expanded more than all Tregs in tolerant patients. Activated donor B cell expansion appeared to reveal the most relevant donor-specific TCRbeta repertoire.

Libraries were prepared by immunoSEQ multiplex PCR; TCRdb keeps only in-frame clonotypes and omits some of them. The table lists tens of thousands of clones, 90% to 95% of them singletons. Mixed chimerism was transient after nonmyeloablative marrow transplants from related graft donors. On this clone itself: Its antigen is undetermined.

The CDR3 has 13 residues. Trimming at V came to 6 bases and at J to 1 base, leaving 1 base not matched to a gene. Germline CDR1 reads MNHEY; CDR2 reads SVGAGI. The V call is TRBV6-5, the J call TRBJ2-7; 9 nucleotides align to TRBD1. Sequenced material: CD4+ T cells from blood (PBMCs), taken 12 months after the transplant. The source of this sequence is a human patient who received a combined kidney and bone marrow transplant. T cells may partly derive from the graft donor. The CDR3 loop reads CASRGTGSYEQYF. In DNA form, the CDR3 reads TGTGCCAGCAGGGGGACAGGGTCCTACGAGCAGTACTTC.